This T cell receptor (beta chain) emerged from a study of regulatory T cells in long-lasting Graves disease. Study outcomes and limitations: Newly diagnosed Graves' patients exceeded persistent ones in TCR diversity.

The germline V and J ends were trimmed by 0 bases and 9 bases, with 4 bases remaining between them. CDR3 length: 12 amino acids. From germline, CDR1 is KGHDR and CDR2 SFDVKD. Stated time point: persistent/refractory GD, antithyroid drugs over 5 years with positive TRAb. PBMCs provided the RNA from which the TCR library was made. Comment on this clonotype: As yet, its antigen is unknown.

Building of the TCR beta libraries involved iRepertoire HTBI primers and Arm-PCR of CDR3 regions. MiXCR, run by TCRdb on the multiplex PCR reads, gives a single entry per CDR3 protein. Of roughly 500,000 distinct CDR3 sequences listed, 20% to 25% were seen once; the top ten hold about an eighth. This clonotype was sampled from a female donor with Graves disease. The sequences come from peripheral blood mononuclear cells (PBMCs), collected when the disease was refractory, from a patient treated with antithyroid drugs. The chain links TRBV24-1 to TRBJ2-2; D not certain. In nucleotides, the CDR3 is TGTGCCACCAGTGATTTGCCATGGGAGCTGTTTTTT. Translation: CATSDLPWELFF.